This TCR beta chain was recovered during a study of glioma-infiltrating T cells after dendritic cell vaccination. On the study more broadly: Autologous tumor lysate was loaded overnight onto monocyte-derived dendritic cells grown seven days with IL-4 and GM-CSF. Patients received three intradermal dendritic cell vaccine injections at biweekly intervals.

Time point here: after dendritic cell vaccination, including at tumor progression/relapse. A note on this clone: The antigen is unknown.

General study findings and limits: Higher pretreatment TIL content predicted longer progression-free time and survival.

CDR3 length equals 11 residues. The V gene's germline CDR1 is SGHDT and CDR2 YYEEEE. The V end was cut by 4 bases, the J end by 7 bases, with 6 bases between. Amplification used 60 V beta primers and 13 J beta primers. Method: immunoSEQ multiplex PCR; TCRdb's copy keeps in-frame clones and lacks some. The sample lists 98,000 or so clones, approximately 84% occurring once. This TCR was recovered from a human donor with glioblastoma. The chain combines TRBV5-6 with TRBJ1-3; D remains unclear. Here the sequenced sample was blood, taken after dendritic cell vaccination. CDR3 loop: CASSVSNTIYF. CDR3 nucleotides: TGTGCCAGCAGCGTCAGTAACACCATATATTTT.